This TCR beta chain was sequenced during a study of T-cell reconstitution after alpha-beta-depleted transplantation in children. The TCRbeta library was prepared with unique molecular identifiers. TCRdb used MiXCR to reprocess the PCR reads, holding one entry per CDR3 protein. The table shows fewer than 550,000 distinct CDR3 sequences, with about an eighth occurring only once. On this clonotype itself: What it recognizes is unknown.

Points from the study as a whole: Newly produced T cells mostly provided counts and TCRbeta diversity after one year, as hyperexpanded clones declined. Reportedly, roughly two months post-transplant, alpha-beta T cells arose from several hundred expanded graft clones. Surviving recipient T cells and thymic progenitors underlay high day-60 TCRbeta diversity in some patients.

CDR1 is SQVTM and CDR2 is ANQGSEA in the germline V gene. Trimming stripped 6 bases from V and 4 bases from J, with 15 bases between. The CDR3 sequence is 13 residues long. The TCR originated in a female patient under 10 years old who had a stem cell transplant for aplastic anemia, so the T cells may come from the graft donor. The gene calls are TRBV29-1 and TRBJ1-2; a weak D match, TRBD1 (6 bases). The sample in question was PBMCs, mostly from graft donor cells, obtained 180 days after TCRalphabeta/CD19-depleted stem cell transplant. This chain's CDR3 is CSVRTGAIYGYTF. CDR3 nucleotides: TGCAGCGTACGGACGGGGGCGATCTATGGCTACACCTTC.